This T cell receptor (beta chain) was observed in a study of CXCR3-negative and CXCR3-positive naive CD8 T cells. General study results and limits: Memory CD8+ cells showed much lower diversity, while both naive subsets were comparably high. Similar TRBV-TRBJ usage was seen in naive cells (both CXCR3-negative and CXCR3-positive), but memory cells differed.

On this clonotype itself: The antigen is unknown.

The method, 5' RACE with UMI labels, was used to prepare the TRB cDNA libraries. TCRdb reprocessed the 5' RACE reads and reports one entry per CDR3 protein, with no DNA. The sample table sets out fewer than 60,000 distinct CDR3 sequences. All CD8+ T cell subsets were sorted in triplicate at fewer than 350,000 cells each. The origin of this receptor is a human donor in good health. Some clones in this sample may be carry-over from other donors' samples. Material: memory CD8+ T cells from blood.

The CDR3 is CSVEGDRPPLYEQYF. This chain joins TRBV29-1 and TRBJ2-7; no DNA is available, so the TRBD1 call from TCRdb remains unchecked. The CDR3 spans 15 residues. Looked up from germline, CDR1 is SQVTM and CDR2 is ANQGSEA.